Included here is one T cell receptor beta chain sequence, with context. A read error may produce the germline difference seen at one junction end. The sample belongs to a study of blood T cell repertoires in COVID-19. Study details: The analysed material was cDNA or gDNA that came from T cells, B-cell-depleted T cells, or PBMCs.

The assay was immunoSEQ multiplex PCR, and TCRdb's table has in-frame clones only and misses some. Of around 35,000 clones listed, roughly 90% are singletons. CDR1 and CDR2 from the germline V gene are SEHNR and FQNEAQ (reference sequence). The CDR3 has 14 amino acids. The rearrangement joins TRBV7-9 to TRBJ1-2; D is unclear. The sample taken for sequencing was peripheral blood. The sequence was obtained from a human donor in a cohort sampled during active COVID-19. The CDR3 nucleotides are TGTGCCAGCGGCTTCGGGATGGGAGGTGGTGGCTACACCTTC. Translating it yields CASGFGMGGGGYTF.